These T cell receptor beta chains were read from a single sample in a study of blood T cell repertoires in COVID-19. Profiled with immunoSEQ multiplex PCR; TCRdb holds only in-frame clones, not every one. This repertoire shows about 140,000 clones, about four fifths found once; its top ten account for approximately 1.4%. The source material was peripheral blood. Receptors originate from a human donor in a cohort sampled during active COVID-19. Both conserved end residues are part of each CDR3. The D gene is left open where the match is weak. Clone size is given for some rows only: seen once, a few or many times, or a class if the clone is expanded.

>TRBV5-1|TRBD1|TRBJ2-5|.
TGCGCCAGCAGGTCGGGACAGACGCAAGAGACCCAGTACTTC
CASRSGQTQETQYF
>TRBV4-1|.|TRBJ1-2|few
TGCGCCAGCAGCCAAACTTCAGCGACGGCTGGCTACACCTTC
CASSQTSATAGYTF
>TRBV6-6|TRBD1|TRBJ2-7|.
TGTGCCAGCAGGATGGACGGGACAGGGGCGTACGAGCAGTACTTC
CASRMDGTGAYEQYF
>TRBV7-8|TRBD1|TRBJ1-1|.
TGTGCCAGCAGCCTACAACCGACAGGGGATGAAGCTTTCTTT
CASSLQPTGDEAFF
>TRBV7-3|TRBD2|TRBJ2-5|.
TGTGCCAGCAGCTTAACAGGACTAGCGGGAATGGAGACCCAGTACTTC
CASSLTGLAGMETQYF
>TRBV6-2/TRBV6-3|TRBD2|TRBJ2-2|.
TGTGCCAGCAGTCGACTAGCGGCGAACACCGGGGAGCTGTTTTTT
CASSRLAANTGELFF
>TRBV3-1/TRBV3-2|.|TRBJ2-3|.
TGTGCCAGCAGTGAAGCGGGCACAGATACGCAGTATTTT
CASSEAGTDTQYF
>TRBV19|TRBD1|TRBJ1-5|.
TGTGCCAGTAGTACCCTGACAGGGCCGGGCAATCAGCCCCAGCATTTT
CASSTLTGPGNQPQHF
>TRBV9|.|TRBJ1-6|.
TGTGCCAGCAGCGTAGAGTTCGAGCCAAATAATTCACCCCTCCACTTT
CASSVEFEPNNSPLHF
>TRBV9|TRBD2|TRBJ2-1|.
TGTGCCAGCGCGAGATCACCGGGACTAGCGGCCAATGAGCAGTTCTTC
CASARSPGLAANEQFF
>TRBV15|TRBD2|TRBJ2-7|.
TGTGCCACCAGCAGAGGTCCGTTCGCTAGCGGGAGTTACGAGCAGTACTTC
CATSRGPFASGSYEQYF
>TRBV19|TRBD1|TRBJ1-1|.
TGTGCCAGTAGTCCTCAAGACAGGGGGCTTGGGACTGAAGCTTTCTTT
CASSPQDRGLGTEAFF
>TRBV19|TRBD1|TRBJ2-7|.
TGTGCCAGTAGTCCCAGGACAGGGGGCGAAGACGAGCAGTACTTC
CASSPRTGGEDEQYF
>TRBV4-1|TRBD1|TRBJ1-6|few
TGCGCCAGCAGCCAAGGGGGACAGGGTAGATCACCCCTCCACTTT
CASSQGGQGRSPLHF
>TRBV14|.|TRBJ1-4|once
TGTGCCAGCAGCCAATTATTATCAACTAATGAAAAACTGTTTTTT
CASSQLLSTNEKLFF
>TRBV6-5|TRBD2|TRBJ2-7|.
TGTGCCAGCAGCCCCGGGACTAGCGTCTCCGAGCAGTACTTC
CASSPGTSVSEQYF
>TRBV7-2|TRBD2|TRBJ2-5|.
TGTGCCAGCAGCTTAACGGGAGGGGAGACCCAGTACTTC
CASSLTGGETQYF
>TRBV5-1|.|TRBJ2-1|.
TGCGCCAGCAGCTTACAACAACAGGGCCTGGAGGTCTTC
CASSLQQQGLEVF
>TRBV6-5|.|TRBJ2-3|once
TGTGCCAGCCGGCGGGACGGCACAGATACGCAGTATTTT
CASRRDGTDTQYF
>TRBV7-9|TRBD1|TRBJ1-4|.
TGTGCCAGCAGCCCTAGGGGCCGGACAGGGGGGGAAAAACTGTTTTTT
CASSPRGRTGGEKLFF
>TRBV5-1|TRBD2|TRBJ2-1|.
TGCGCCAGCAGGAGCGTAGCGGGAGGTTACAATGAGCAGTTCTTC
CASRSVAGGYNEQFF
>TRBV5-1|.|TRBJ2-1|once
TGCGCCAGCAGCTTGAACCCTACGCAATACAATGAGCAGTTCTTC
CASSLNPTQYNEQFF
>TRBV5-1|TRBD2|TRBJ2-1|.
TGCGCCAGCAGCTTGGAAGTGGCTAGCGGGGTAAATGAGCAGTTCTTC
CASSLEVASGVNEQFF
>TRBV19|.|TRBJ1-1|.
TGTGCCAGTAGTATTTCTTTGGGCAAAATGAACACTGAAGCTTTCTTT
CASSISLGKMNTEAFF
>TRBV5-6|TRBD2|TRBJ2-2|.
TGTGCCAGCAGCTTGGATCCTAGCGGGAGGGTCCTCGGGGAGCTGTTTTTT
CASSLDPSGRVLGELFF
>TRBV7-2|.|TRBJ1-5|.
TGTGCCAGCAGCTTATTCCCGGGAGGCCAGCCCCAGCATTTT
CASSLFPGGQPQHF
>TRBV6-1|.|TRBJ2-3|.
TGTGCCAGCAGTGACAGGGGGGATAGCACAGATACGCAGTATTTT
CASSDRGDSTDTQYF
>TRBV5-1|.|TRBJ1-1|.
TGCGCCAGCAGCTCGGACATGAACACTGAAGCTTTCTTT
CASSSDMNTEAFF
>TRBV5-1|.|TRBJ2-6|.
TGCGCCAGCAGCCCTACAGTGGGTCGGGCCAACGTCCTGACTTTC
CASSPTVGRANVLTF
>TRBV18|.|TRBJ1-4|.
TGTGCCAGCTCACCGGGAGTTAATGAAAAACTGTTTTTT
CASSPGVNEKLFF
>TRBV24-1|.|TRBJ1-1|.
TGTGCCACCAGTGATGGAGGGACTGAAGCTTTCTTT
CATSDGGTEAFF
>TRBV9|TRBD2|TRBJ2-2|few
TGTGCCAGCAGCGTAGGGGATAGCGGGAAACCCAAATTCACCGGGGAGCTGTTTTTT
CASSVGDSGKPKFTGELFF
>TRBV18|.|TRBJ1-4|once
TGTGCCAGCTCATCCTACAGGGCTGATGAAAAACTGTTTTTT
CASSSYRADEKLFF
>TRBV7-9|TRBD1|TRBJ1-2|.
TGTGCCAGCAGCTCAAGGACAGGGAGGGTCTATGGCTACACCTTC
CASSSRTGRVYGYTF
>TRBV29-1|TRBD1|TRBJ1-2|few
TGCAGCGTTGAGATGGACAGGGCCGGTGGCTACACCTTC
CSVEMDRAGGYTF
>TRBV7-2|.|TRBJ1-5|.
TGTGCCAGCAGCTTAGGGGGGGGCAATCAGCCCCAGCATTTT
CASSLGGGNQPQHF
>TRBV19|TRBD1|TRBJ2-1|.
TGTGCCAGTAGTAGGACAGGGGCCCGGTTCTTC
CASSRTGARFF
>TRBV18|.|TRBJ2-5|.
TGTGCCAGCTCACCACCGGTGTATACGTGGCTCCAGTACTTC
CASSPPVYTWLQYF
>TRBV7-9|TRBD1|TRBJ2-5|few
TGTGCCAGCAGCTCCCGGCCGGGACAGGGAGAGGGGCAAGAGACCCAGTACTTC
CASSSRPGQGEGQETQYF
>TRBV28|TRBD2|TRBJ2-1|.
TGTGCCAGCAGTTCCATTAGCGGGGGGGCATACAATGAGCAGTTCTTC
CASSSISGGAYNEQFF
>TRBV5-5|.|TRBJ1-2|.
TGTGCCAGCAGCCCTTCGGGAGGGGGCTATGGCTACACCTTC
CASSPSGGGYGYTF
>TRBV7-2|.|TRBJ2-1|.
TGTGCCAGCAGCTGGACAAGTTTAAATGAGCAGTTCTTC
CASSWTSLNEQFF
>TRBV19|.|TRBJ1-2|.
TGTGCCAGTACCTTCAAGCGGCCGCACTATGGCTACACCTTC
CASTFKRPHYGYTF
>TRBV10-3|.|TRBJ1-2|.
TGTGCCATCAGTGAGTCCCCCGCAGAGGGTAACGGCTACACCTTC
CAISESPAEGNGYTF
>TRBV5-1|TRBD1|TRBJ2-7|.
TGCGCCAGCAGCCCACGGGACAGTACCTACGAGCAGTACTTC
CASSPRDSTYEQYF
>TRBV19|.|TRBJ1-1|few
TGTGCCAGTAGTATTAATCAGGGGCTGAACACTGAAGCTTTCTTT
CASSINQGLNTEAFF
>TRBV5-1|.|TRBJ2-7|.
TGCGCCAGCAGCCCCCACGACGGGGTATCCTACGAGCAGTACTTC
CASSPHDGVSYEQYF
>TRBV7-9|TRBD2|TRBJ2-1|.
TGTGCCAGCATAATAGCGGGGAGCTCCTACAATGAGCAGTTCTTC
CASIIAGSSYNEQFF
>TRBV7-2|TRBD1|TRBJ2-2|.
TGTGCCAGCAGCTTACAGGGGGCGATCGGGGAGCTGTTTTTT
CASSLQGAIGELFF